The 25 T cell receptor beta chains below all came from one sample that was sequenced in a study of cytomegalovirus exposure and HLA in healthy donors. PCR amplification relied on 60 Vbeta primers (plus 13 Jbeta primers). Using immunoSEQ multiplex PCR, the repertoire was profiled, and TCRdb retains in-frame clones only, with some absent. The sample has roughly 160,000 clones, approximately 81% seen once. The specimen sequenced was PBMCs. The receptors were sampled from a female donor in good health and CMV-seronegative.

The chain is built from TRBV27 and TRBJ2-2, with TRBD2 identical over 7 bases. The CDR3 contains 16 residues. CDR1 and CDR2 (germline): MNHEY, SMNVEV (reference sequence). V lost 4 bases and J lost 0; bases outside the gene matches: 5. CDR3 sequence: CASSSPLAANTGELFF. DNA of the CDR3: TGTGCCAGCAGTTCTCCTCTAGCGGCGAACACCGGGGAGCTGTTTTTT.

The rearrangement joins TRBV7-6 to TRBJ2-7; 7 bases fit TRBD1. CDR3 length equals 17 residues. J gave up 0 bases and V 5 bases, and 13 bases lay outside the gene matches. CDR1 and CDR2 from the germline V gene are SGHVS and FNYEAQ. The CDR3 sequence is CASSAYLTGILSYEQYF. The CDR3 DNA sequence: TGTGCCAGCAGCGCCTATTTGACAGGGATACTCTCCTACGAGCAGTACTTC.

This clone was seen only a few times. The chain uses TRBV7-2 and TRBJ1-1; D ambiguous. The V gene lost 0 bases and the J gene lost 2 bases, with 10 bases spanning the gap. The CDR3 is 15 amino acids. Germline V gives CDR1 SGHTA, CDR2 FQGNSA. CDR3: CASSLALRGNTEAFF. For the CDR3, the DNA is TGTGCCAGCAGCTTAGCACTCCGGGGAAACACTGAAGCTTTCTTT.

Concerning this clone itself: At one end, the junction sequence differs from germline, possibly due to a read error. This chain uses TRBV4-1 with TRBJ2-7; perhaps TRBD2 as D (5 bases). This CDR3 is 15 amino acids long. Germline V gives CDR1 MGHRA, CDR2 YSYEKL. CDR3 amino acids: CASIQGKRAAYEQYF. CDR3 DNA sequence: TGCGCCAGCATCCAAGGGAAGAGGGCGGCCTACGAGCAGTACTTC.

CDR3 region: CASTPKGLETQYF. Here the CDR3 DNA reads TGTGCCAGCACCCCCAAGGGGCTGGAGACCCAGTACTTC. J is TRBJ2-5 and V is TRBV6-5; D might be TRBD1 (5 bases). Germline CDR1 reads MNHEY; CDR2 reads SVGAGI. V dropped 7 bases and J dropped 5 bases, with 14 bases sitting between them. CDR3 length equals 13 residues.

The chain combines TRBV6-1 with TRBJ2-7; TRBD2 is a possible D gene (6 bases). Germline lookup yields CDR1 MNHNS and CDR2 SASEGT. The CDR3 loop spans 15 amino acids. With 0 bases removed from V and 0 bases from J, the gap between germline ends came to 9 bases. The CDR3 nucleotides are TGTGCCAGCAGTGAAGCGGCGGGAAGCTCCTACGAGCAGTACTTC. It yields the protein CASSEAAGSSYEQYF.

The genes are TRBV7-2 and TRBJ2-7, with no clear D. The CDR3 length is 14 residues. The V end was cut by 7 bases, the J end by 0 bases, with 13 bases between. CDR1 SGHTA and CDR2 FQGNSA come from the germline V gene. Here the CDR3 DNA reads TGTGCCAGCATCCCTGCAGGCCGCTCCTACGAGCAGTACTTC. Protein: CASIPAGRSYEQYF.

This chain joins TRBV6-5 and TRBJ1-2; 10 bases fit TRBD1. J gave up 6 bases and V 5 bases, and 3 bases lay outside the gene matches. From germline, CDR1 is MNHEY and CDR2 SVGAGI. The CDR3 contains 13 residues. DNA of the CDR3: TGTGCCAGCAGTCCGGACAGGGGGAATGGCTACACCTTC. Its protein is CASSPDRGNGYTF.

The chain couples TRBV7-2 to TRBJ1-2; D call uncertain. The CDR3 extends over 14 amino acids. From germline, CDR1 is SGHTA and CDR2 FQGNSA. V was shortened by 1 base and J by 6 bases, with 12 bases between the two germline ends. This chain's CDR3 is CASSLDWAGNGYTF. In DNA, the CDR3 is TGTGCCAGCAGCTTAGACTGGGCAGGCAATGGCTACACCTTC.

Of note for this clone: One end of the junction does not line up with germline, which may come from a read error. CDR3 sequence: CASSLGAGAWNEQYF. Written as DNA, the CDR3 is TGTGCTAGCAGCTTAGGGGCAGGGGCGTGGAACGAGCAGTACTTC. The rearrangement uses TRBV7-7 and TRBJ2-7; tentative D call: TRBD1 (6 bases). Germline CDR1 SSHAT, CDR2 FNYEAQ (reference sequence). The CDR3 contains 15 residues.

V and J are TRBV7-6 and TRBJ2-7, with D perhaps matching TRBD2 (6 bases). V was trimmed by 5 bases and J by 2 bases, leaving 13 bases between them. The CDR3 extends over 14 amino acids. CDR1 and CDR2 from the germline V gene are SGHVS and FNYEAQ. The CDR3 reads CASSDRSGPYEQYF. The CDR3 DNA reads TGTGCCAGCAGCGACCGAAGCGGGCCCTACGAGCAGTACTTC.

This clone was seen only once. J is TRBJ2-1 and V is TRBV2, with unresolved D. With 2 bases removed from V and 2 bases from J, the gap between germline ends came to 7 bases. The CDR3 covers 14 residues. In germline, CDR1 is SNHLY, CDR2 FYNNEI. In nucleotides, the CDR3 is TGTGCCAGCAGTGAACTAGTACCCTACAATGAGCAGTTCTTC. It yields the protein CASSELVPYNEQFF.

The rearrangement uses TRBV29-1 and TRBJ1-1, with D tentatively TRBD1 (6 bases). The germline V gene encodes CDR1 SQVTM and CDR2 ANQGSEA. The CDR3 consists of 11 residues. Trimming pared 3 bases from V and 11 bases from J, leaving 13 bases between. CDR3 in amino acids: CSVENRVRAFF. As DNA, the CDR3 is TGCAGCGTTGAGAACAGGGTACGGGCTTTCTTT.

This chain links TRBV7-9 with TRBJ2-1; D possibly corresponds to TRBD1 (5 bases). Germline V gives CDR1 SEHNR, CDR2 FQNEAQ (reference sequence). V lost 5 bases and J lost 0, with 11 bases in between. This CDR3 comprises 15 residues. The CDR3: CASSPDSLSYNEQFF. As DNA, the CDR3 is TGTGCCAGCAGCCCCGACAGCCTCTCCTACAATGAGCAGTTCTTC.

This clone occurred a few times. The chain combines TRBV5-1 with TRBJ2-5; tentative D call: TRBD2 (5 bases). CDR1 SGHRS and CDR2 YFSETQ come from the germline V gene. V lost 3 bases, J lost 2 bases, and 14 bases lay in between. The CDR3 covers 15 residues. The CDR3 sequence: CASSSGVATQETQYF. The CDR3 DNA follows: TGCGCCAGCAGCTCCGGGGTAGCCACACAAGAGACCCAGTACTTC.

This clone has more than one count but fewer than ten. This chain joins TRBV7-3 and TRBJ2-1; a weak D match, TRBD2 (6 bases). V was pared by 5 bases and J by 2 bases, with 13 bases between. The CDR3 length is 15 residues. Germline V gene data show CDR1 as SGHTA and CDR2 as FQGTGA. Here the CDR3 DNA reads TGTGCCAGCAGCCCCTCGGGAGTTCCCTACAATGAGCAGTTCTTC. Amino acid sequence: CASSPSGVPYNEQFF.

This clone was detected only once. This chain links TRBV5-4 with TRBJ2-7, with 7 bases fitting TRBD2. Germline CDR1 SGHNT, CDR2 YYREEE (reference sequence). J lost 4 bases, V lost 4 bases, and 11 bases had no gene match. CDR3 length: 15 residues. CDR3 coding DNA: TGTGCCAGCAGCCAAGCCGGGACTAACGGATACGAGCAGTACTTC. This translates into CASSQAGTNGYEQYF. The variable domain in full, completed from reference TRBV5-4 and TRBJ2-7, reads ETGVTQSPTHLIKTRGQQVTLRCSSQSGHNTVSWYQQALGQGPQFIFQYYREEENGRGNFPPRFSGLQFPNYSSELNVNALELDDSALYLCASSQAGTNGYEQYFGPGTRLTVT.

V usage is TRBV7-9 and J usage is TRBJ2-5; 8 bases fit TRBD1. V was pared by 4 bases and J by 5 bases, with 0 bases of the junction left unmatched. Looked up from germline, CDR1 is SEHNR and CDR2 is FQNEAQ (reference sequence). The CDR3 sequence is 12 residues long. Here the CDR3 reads CASSWDRETQYF. In nucleotides, the CDR3 is TGTGCCAGCAGCTGGGACAGGGAGACCCAGTACTTC.

CDR3 in amino acids: CASAGLAGVVEQFF. The CDR3 DNA follows: TGTGCCAGCGCGGGACTAGCGGGAGTCGTTGAGCAGTTCTTC. The chain is built from TRBV2 and TRBJ2-1; TRBD2 agrees at 14 bases. The germline V gene encodes CDR1 SNHLY and CDR2 FYNNEI. This CDR3 contains 14 residues. V was clipped by 8 bases and J by 9 bases; unmatched bases: 6. Full variable domain (remainder filled in from reference TRBV2 and TRBJ2-1): EPEVTQTPSHQVTQMGQEVILRCVPISNHLYFYWYRQILGQKVEFLVSFYNNEISEKSEIFDDQFSVERPDGSNFTLKIRSTKLEDSAMYFCASAGLAGVVEQFFGPGTRLTVL.

This chain uses TRBV7-3 with TRBJ2-1; perhaps TRBD2 as D (7 bases). V gave up 7 bases and J gave up 5 bases, with 18 bases separating them. Germline loops: CDR1 SGHTA, CDR2 FQGTGA. The CDR3 spans 15 residues. This CDR3 reads CASTLYGGANNEQFF. CDR3 DNA: TGTGCCAGCACCCTCTATGGGGGGGCAAACAATGAGCAGTTCTTC.

This chain joins TRBV6-5 and TRBJ2-7; D is unclear. Trimming took 2 bases from V and 3 from J, leaving 8 bases between them. The germline V gene has CDR1 MNHEY and CDR2 SVGAGI. The CDR3 extends over 13 amino acids. The CDR3 bases are TGTGCCAGCAGTTACACCAACAGCTACGAGCAGTACTTC. Amino acids: CASSYTNSYEQYF.

The V gene is TRBV5-1, the J gene TRBJ2-5; perhaps TRBD2 as D (6 bases). The better agreement between TRBJ2-7 and the DNA end casts doubt on the J call. Germline V gives CDR1 SGHRS, CDR2 YFSETQ. The CDR3 has 13 amino acids. CDR3 residues: CASGEDLAYEQYF. The CDR3 DNA reads TGCGCCAGCGGGGAGGACTTGGCCTACGAGCAGTACTTC.

The V and J genes are TRBV6-5 and TRBJ2-1; the D gene is possibly TRBD2 (5 bases). V shed 6 bases and J shed 9 bases, with 18 bases lying between them. Germline loops: CDR1 MNHEY, CDR2 SVGAGI. The length of the CDR3 is 14 residues. DNA of the CDR3: TGTGCCAGCAGGGCGGAGGATTTACGGGGTGAGCAGTTCTTC. This sequence encodes CASRAEDLRGEQFF.

The V call is TRBV2, the J call TRBJ2-1; 8 nucleotides match TRBD1. The CDR3 spans 15 residues. From germline, CDR1 is SNHLY and CDR2 FYNNEI. J lost 7 bases, V lost 5 bases, and 10 bases had no gene match. CDR3 sequence reads: CASSFGQGKWNEQFF. The CDR3 DNA reads as TGTGCCAGCAGTTTCGGACAGGGAAAATGGAATGAGCAGTTCTTC.

The chain combines TRBV18 with TRBJ2-7; D gene unclear. CDR3 length equals 12 residues. The germline V gene encodes CDR1 KGHSH and CDR2 LQKENI. V was trimmed by 3 bases and J by 5 bases, leaving 8 bases between them. CDR3 DNA: TGTGCCAGCTCACCCTCGTATAACGAGCAGTACTTC. It translates to CASSPSYNEQYF.